Following are 10 T cell receptor beta chains from one sample sequenced in a study of shared clonotypes between healthy human individuals. The assay was immunoSEQ multiplex PCR, and TCRdb's table has in-frame clones only and misses some. The sample consists of some 580,000 clones, approximately 97% of them appearing once. Sequencing was performed on naive CD4+ T cells sorted from blood. Subset in this sample: CD45RA+ positively selected. The receptors come from a woman aged 25 to 39 in good health.

The J gene is TRBJ1-3, the V gene TRBV28; TRBD1 agrees at 9 bases. The CDR3 totals 14 residues. V shed 8 bases and J 5 bases; nucleotides not matched to a gene: 7. Germline-derived CDR1 and CDR2 are MDHEN and SYDVKM. In nucleotides, the CDR3 is TGTGCCAGCGGGGAGGGACAGGGAAGAAACACCATATATTTT. As protein: CASGEGQGRNTIYF. Variable domain in full (rest from reference TRBV28 and TRBJ1-3): DVKVTQSSRYLVKRTGEKVFLECVQDMDHENMFWYRQDPGLGLRLIYFSYDVKMKEKGDIPEGYSVSREKKERFSLILESASTNQTSMYLCASGEGQGRNTIYFGEGSWLTVV.

This clone was recorded once. The J gene is TRBJ2-7, the V gene TRBV30; 10 bases match TRBD2. CDR1 GTSNPN and CDR2 SVGIG come from the germline V gene (reference sequence). This CDR3 is 15 amino acids long. The ends lost 4 bases at V and 0 bases at J; junction bases unmatched: 6. CDR3 DNA: TGTGCCTGGACTAGCGGGAGTGTTAGCTCCTACGAGCAGTACTTC. Protein: CAWTSGSVSSYEQYF.

The J gene is TRBJ2-1, the V gene TRBV19; 13 bases are a match to TRBD2. The germline gives CDR1 LNHDA, CDR2 SQIVND (reference sequence). The ends lost 3 bases at V and 0 bases at J; junction bases unmatched: 5. This CDR3 comprises 18 residues. The CDR3, as DNA: TGTGCCAGTAGTATGGGGACTAGCGGGATGAGCTCCTACAATGAGCAGTTCTTC. Residues: CASSMGTSGMSSYNEQFF.

The gene calls are TRBV11-3 and TRBJ2-7; D possibly uses TRBD1 or TRBD2 (5 bases each). Trimming took off 5 bases at V and 5 bases at J, with 19 bases between the two ends. In germline, CDR1 is SGHNT, CDR2 YENEEA. The CDR3 totals 15 residues. The CDR3 bases are TGTGCCAGCAGCCCTTGGGGCGCTGGGAGTCACGAGCAGTACTTC. Its translation is CASSPWGAGSHEQYF.

This clone is a singleton in its sample. This chain connects TRBV5-5 to TRBJ2-7, with D possibly being TRBD2 (7 bases). Trimming removed 0 bases at V and 0 bases at J, with 13 bases between. Germline values: CDR1 SGHKS, CDR2 YYEKEE (reference sequence). This CDR3 contains 16 residues. Here the CDR3 DNA reads TGTGCCAGCAGCTTGGGAGGCGGGGGCATCTCCTACGAGCAGTACTTC. This sequence encodes CASSLGGGGISYEQYF.

The chain combines TRBV28 with TRBJ1-1; TRBD1 aligns across 7 bases. After removal of 6 bases from V and 5 bases from J, the junction contained 6 bases not matched to a gene. Germline V gene data show CDR1 as MDHEN and CDR2 as SYDVKM. The CDR3 consists of 13 residues. The CDR3 reads CASRRTGETEAFF. CDR3 in DNA: TGTGCCAGCAGACGAACAGGGGAGACTGAAGCTTTCTTT.

The V call is TRBV7-2, the J call TRBJ1-5, with D maybe TRBD1 (5 bases). Germline V gene sequence: CDR1 SGHTA, CDR2 FQGNSA. This CDR3 region has 15 residues. The V and J ends lost 6 bases and 1 base respectively, with 13 bases between them. CDR3 region: CASRWDGSSNQPQHF. The CDR3 region has the DNA TGTGCCAGCAGGTGGGACGGATCAAGCAATCAGCCCCAGCATTTT.

This chain uses TRBV19 with TRBJ2-5, with D perhaps TRBD2 (5 bases). Trimming left V 5 bases short and J 5 bases short, with 15 bases between. CDR3 length: 14 residues. In germline, CDR1 is LNHDA, CDR2 SQIVND (reference sequence). The CDR3 here is CASSPNGNSETQYF. CDR3 bases: TGTGCCAGTAGTCCCAACGGGAATTCGGAGACCCAGTACTTC. Full variable domain (missing parts from reference TRBV19 and TRBJ2-5): DGGITQSPKYLFRKEGQNVTLSCEQNLNHDAMYWYRQDPGQGLRLIYYSQIVNDFQKGDIAEGYSVSREKKESFPLTVTSAQKNPTAFYLCASSPNGNSETQYFGPGTRLLVL.

The rearrangement uses TRBV5-1 and TRBJ2-1, with 12 bases lining up with TRBD2. The CDR3 extends over 18 amino acids. Germline CDR1 SGHRS, CDR2 YFSETQ. V dropped 2 bases and J dropped 0; count of bases not matched to a gene: 6. CDR3 bases: TGCGCCAGCAGCTTTTGGACTAGCGGGACTCTCTCCTACAATGAGCAGTTCTTC. It is translated as CASSFWTSGTLSYNEQFF.

The rearrangement links TRBV5-1 to TRBJ2-3, with TRBD1 as a possible D gene (5 bases). CDR1 and CDR2 (germline): SGHRS, YFSETQ. Trimming removed 0 bases from V and 2 bases from J, with 10 bases in between. The CDR3 runs to 15 residues. This CDR3 reads CASSLVDRDTDTQYF. CDR3 coding DNA: TGCGCCAGCAGCTTGGTTGACAGAGACACAGATACGCAGTATTTT.